This T cell receptor beta chain appears in the sequencing data of a study of T cell repertoires in cytomegalovirus infection (dated by TCRdb to about 2019). For context, the study as a whole: The peptide stimulations were aimed at well-studied HLA-B-restricted epitopes as well as recently identified HLA-C-restricted CMV epitopes, whose presentation resists viral immunomodulation. Donor HLA type was relevant to the analysis, as public TCR beta signatures indicated carriage of CMV infection together with the matching HLA type.

The run used an Illumina HiSeq 1500. The public reads were run again by TCRdb, first through fastp at Q25 and then through MiXCR, and only productive beta chains were kept. Rows merge per CDR3 protein into single entries with the most common DNA and genes. In this sample the table shows 300,000 to 400,000 distinct CDR3 sequences, just under 30% of which occur a single time. The ten largest clones represent 20% of the sample. Interpreted using the paper, the treatment or condition label stands for: in vitro stimulation with specific CMV peptide epitopes to enrich CMV-specific T cells. From cysteine to phenylalanine, the CDR3 is 16 amino acids long. Just CDR3 DNA is preserved here, 48 bases in frame from base 1. From a lookup of the germline V gene, CDR1 and CDR2 are MGHRA and YSYEKL. Relative to germline, V is missing 5 bases and J is missing 4 bases, with 9 bases of the junction outside any gene match.

What the work shows at the level of the full study, not this receptor alone: In both this cohort and an independent roughly 350-donor cohort, the cumulative frequency of public TCR beta family members distinguished carriers of CMV infection plus the relevant HLA type. The ex vivo response was dominated by HLA-C-restricted CMV-specific TCR beta clonotypes, and the single most frequent clonotype in two of eight donors was supplied by these HLA-C-restricted clonotypes.

A remark on this clonotype: The clone's antigen remains unknown. No much larger clone exists at a distance of one base, and base qualities are not known.

Sample: cultured PBMCs, taken from culture after CMV antigen stimulation. The origin of this receptor is a human donor in good health (CMV status not recorded). Some clones in this sample may be carry-over from other donors' samples. This sequence uses TRBV4-1 and TRBJ2-1, and TRBD2 matches 9 of the central bases. The base sequence is TGCGCCAGCAGCGCCCCCGGACTAGCGAATTACAATGAGCAGTTCTTC. The encoded protein is CASSAPGLANYNEQFF.